What follows are 4 T cell receptor beta chains derived from one specimen sequenced in a study of cytomegalovirus exposure and HLA in healthy donors. Amplification used 60 Vbeta primers and 13 Jbeta primers. Measured with immunoSEQ multiplex PCR; TCRdb has only the in-frame clones, and not every one. The sample has under 150,000 clones; around nine tenths are singletons. The source material was PBMCs. The source is a woman aged 30 to 39 in good health and CMV-seronegative.

The chain employs TRBV6-6 and TRBJ1-1; 7 bases are a match to TRBD1. After removal of 6 bases from V and 7 bases from J, the junction contained 8 bases not matched to a gene. The CDR3 runs 13 residues. The V gene's germline CDR1 is MNHNY and CDR2 SVGAGI (reference sequence). The CDR3 sequence is CASSRDRAVEAFF. The CDR3 DNA reads as TGTGCCAGCAGCCGTGACAGGGCGGTTGAAGCTTTCTTT.

The gene calls are TRBV28 and TRBJ2-3; 7 nucleotides match TRBD1. The V segment lost 6 bases and the J segment 5 bases; nucleotides outside the gene matches: 8. Per the germline V gene, CDR1 is MDHEN and CDR2 is SYDVKM. The CDR3 consists of 14 residues. The CDR3 loop reads CASSPLRGLDTQYF. The CDR3 region has the DNA TGTGCCAGCAGCCCTTTGAGGGGGCTAGATACGCAGTATTTT.

The chain joins TRBV19 to TRBJ1-2, with D maybe TRBD1 (5 bases). Germline CDR1 and CDR2: LNHDA and SQIVND (reference sequence). The ends were cut back, 10 bases at V and 5 bases at J, with 23 bases in the middle. The CDR3 consists of 15 residues. The CDR3 sequence: CATRAFFAEGYGYTF. In DNA, the CDR3 is TGTGCCACCCGCGCCTTTTTCGCGGAGGGGTATGGCTACACCTTC.

This clone has just one count. This chain joins TRBV5-1 and TRBJ2-1, with D tentatively TRBD1 (7 bases). V lost 5 bases and J lost 4, with 19 bases in between. Germline CDR1 and CDR2: SGHRS and YFSETQ. The CDR3 spans 16 residues. The CDR3 here is CASRPPGGQNYNEQFF. The CDR3 nucleotides are TGCGCCAGCAGACCACCCGGGGGACAGAATTACAATGAGCAGTTCTTC.